This T cell receptor (beta chain) was captured by sequencing in a study of T cells in Graves' hyperthyroidism and ophthalmopathy. Study overall: Blood from the periphery was taken at initial diagnosis, before any treatment. General study findings and limits: A model using 13 V-J features told ophthalmopathy apart from stable hyperthyroidism. Most clonotypes expanded in the thyroid (above 0.001) were also present in blood.

TCR beta CDR3 regions were amplified from RNA transcripts. The primer set for the first-round RT-PCR of the TCR CDR3 was HTBI. TCRdb ran MiXCR on the multiplex PCR reads and lists one entry per CDR3 protein. The sample consists of about 740,000 distinct CDR3 sequences, 14% of them appearing once. Germline-derived CDR1 and CDR2 are SGDLS and YYNGEE. V shed 2 bases, J shed 5 bases, and the junction held 3 bases outside the gene matches. This CDR3 is 14 amino acids long. Diagnoses used clinical symptoms, serum thyroxine and TRAb, thyroid ultrasound and orbital computed tomography. Of note for this clonotype: Its target is unknown.

The chain uses TRBV9 and TRBJ2-3; 9 bases agree with TRBD2. This sequence was found in a woman under 30 with Graves' hyperthyroidism. The material sequenced was blood. CDR3 sequence (DNA): TGTGCCAGCAGCGTTAGCGGGAGAGGAGATACGCAGTATTTT. Residues: CASSVSGRGDTQYF. Based on the CDR3 plus reference TRBV9 and TRBJ2-3, the full variable domain is DSGVTQTPKHLITATGQRVTLRCSPRSGDLSVYWYQQSLDQGLQFLIQYYNGEERAKGNILERFSAQQFPDLHSELNLSSLELGDSALYFCASSVSGRGDTQYFGPGTRLTVL.